This T cell receptor beta chain was obtained from a study of neurological immune-mediated disorders. Regarding the study as a whole: No CDR3 amino acid sequences were shared by expanded clones across subjects, suggesting private repertoires in all groups. HTLV-1-associated myelopathy ranked highest for TCR clonal expansion and multiple sclerosis lowest, beneath healthy controls.

Stated time point: longitudinal time-point 3. The unsorted libraries originated from 2 million PBMCs kept at -80 C. The cDNA came from 5'RACE, which used 10-nucleotide random UMIs. Using its own MiXCR run on the 5' RACE reads, TCRdb lists one record per CDR3 protein. In the table there are more than 95,000 distinct CDR3 sequences, more than 10% of which are singletons. Concerning this clonotype: Its antigen is still unknown.

Germline V gene data show CDR1 as MGHRA and CDR2 as YSYEKL. The CDR3 has 15 amino acids. V lost 0 bases and J lost 10, with 16 bases in between. V is TRBV4-1 and J is TRBJ2-1; tentatively, D is TRBD1 (5 bases). The sequence came from a female donor with HTLV-1-associated myelopathy (HAM/TSP). Sequencing input: PBMCs. The CDR3 is CASSQDPHGADEQFF. The CDR3, as DNA: TGCGCCAGCAGCCAAGATCCTCATGGGGCAGACGAGCAGTTCTTC.